This is a list of T cell receptor beta chains from one sample in a study of somatic mutations in cytotoxic T cells in rheumatoid arthritis. Libraries were prepared by immunoSEQ multiplex PCR; TCRdb keeps only in-frame clonotypes and omits some of them. The profile shows about 19,000 clones, 75% to 85% of them singletons. What was sequenced was CD8+ T cells sorted from blood. These receptors all come from an adult with rheumatoid arthritis. Each CDR3 is given with its conserved first and last residue. The order of the fields is V gene, CDR3 length, clone size, D gene, J gene, CDR3 protein. D genes are given only for firm matches. Expanded clones are given a class, and other clones once, few, many or no size at all.

V gene: TRBV9
CDR3 length: 16
clone size: NA
D gene: TRBD2
J gene: TRBJ2-1
CDR3 protein: CASSGLAGGLAGEQFF

V gene: TRBV6-5
CDR3 length: 15
clone size: NA
D gene: TRBD1
J gene: TRBJ2-2
CDR3 protein: CASSHRGRFTGELFF

V gene: TRBV11-2
CDR3 length: 13
clone size: NA
D gene: TRBD1
J gene: TRBJ2-5
CDR3 protein: CASRNRGEETQYF

V gene: TRBV14
CDR3 length: 16
clone size: NA
D gene: NA
J gene: TRBJ1-1
CDR3 protein: CASSPLGARINTEAFF

V gene: TRBV9
CDR3 length: 17
clone size: NA
D gene: NA
J gene: TRBJ1-4
CDR3 protein: CASSETGTLGTNEKLFF

V gene: TRBV15
CDR3 length: 13
clone size: NA
D gene: NA
J gene: TRBJ2-6
CDR3 protein: CATSGPGANVLTF

V gene: TRBV5-4
CDR3 length: 15
clone size: NA
D gene: NA
J gene: TRBJ2-2
CDR3 protein: CASSLGTTNTGELFF

V gene: TRBV7-6
CDR3 length: 15
clone size: NA
D gene: TRBD2
J gene: TRBJ2-1
CDR3 protein: CASSSLALDYNEQFF

V gene: TRBV13
CDR3 length: 16
clone size: NA
D gene: NA
J gene: TRBJ2-3
CDR3 protein: CASSYRGGMETDTQYF

V gene: TRBV7-6
CDR3 length: 13
clone size: once
D gene: NA
J gene: TRBJ2-3
CDR3 protein: CASSYREQDTQYF

V gene: TRBV6-1
CDR3 length: 16
clone size: NA
D gene: TRBD2
J gene: TRBJ2-1
CDR3 protein: CASSGGYTGGLVEQFF

V gene: TRBV6-5
CDR3 length: 15
clone size: NA
D gene: TRBD2
J gene: TRBJ2-5
CDR3 protein: CASSGLAGEQETQYF

V gene: TRBV2
CDR3 length: 11
clone size: NA
D gene: NA
J gene: TRBJ1-2
CDR3 protein: CALLGGPGYTF

V gene: TRBV4-3
CDR3 length: 17
clone size: NA
D gene: NA
J gene: TRBJ2-1
CDR3 protein: CASSQWISGREPNEQFF

V gene: TRBV5-4
CDR3 length: 14
clone size: NA
D gene: TRBD1
J gene: TRBJ2-1
CDR3 protein: CASSQDRGGDEQFF

V gene: TRBV4-3
CDR3 length: 14
clone size: NA
D gene: TRBD1
J gene: TRBJ2-5
CDR3 protein: CASSPGTGRETQYF

V gene: TRBV5-5
CDR3 length: 16
clone size: NA
D gene: NA
J gene: TRBJ1-5
CDR3 protein: CASSLRAGVSNQPQHF

V gene: TRBV9
CDR3 length: 19
clone size: NA
D gene: NA
J gene: TRBJ2-3
CDR3 protein: CASSAPPPISGASTDTQYF

V gene: TRBV7-7
CDR3 length: 14
clone size: NA
D gene: NA
J gene: TRBJ2-5
CDR3 protein: CASSLGTGQETQYF

V gene: TRBV11-2
CDR3 length: 15
clone size: NA
D gene: NA
J gene: TRBJ1-6
CDR3 protein: CASSLDNSYNSPLHF

V gene: TRBV4-3
CDR3 length: 13
clone size: NA
D gene: NA
J gene: TRBJ2-3
CDR3 protein: CASSQDYPDTQYF

V gene: TRBV6-5
CDR3 length: 15
clone size: few
D gene: TRBD1
J gene: TRBJ2-1
CDR3 protein: CASSPTGGRYNEQFF

V gene: TRBV7-3
CDR3 length: 13
clone size: NA
D gene: NA
J gene: TRBJ2-7
CDR3 protein: CASSPSTQGEQYF

V gene: TRBV11-2
CDR3 length: 12
clone size: medium-sized
D gene: NA
J gene: TRBJ2-7
CDR3 protein: CASSLRTAEQYF

V gene: TRBV19
CDR3 length: 15
clone size: NA
D gene: NA
J gene: TRBJ2-7
CDR3 protein: CASSIDPGRVYEQYF

V gene: TRBV27
CDR3 length: 14
clone size: NA
D gene: TRBD2
J gene: TRBJ2-3
CDR3 protein: CASSLGGRVDTQYF

V gene: TRBV4-3
CDR3 length: 15
clone size: NA
D gene: TRBD2
J gene: TRBJ2-3
CDR3 protein: CASSQGSGEVDTQYF

V gene: TRBV6-6
CDR3 length: 14
clone size: few
D gene: TRBD2
J gene: TRBJ2-7
CDR3 protein: CASSYRWRGDEQYF

V gene: TRBV27
CDR3 length: 13
clone size: NA
D gene: TRBD2
J gene: TRBJ2-7
CDR3 protein: CASSYRREYEQYF

V gene: TRBV4-1
CDR3 length: 14
clone size: NA
D gene: TRBD2
J gene: TRBJ2-1
CDR3 protein: CASSLAGASNEQFF

V gene: TRBV28
CDR3 length: 11
clone size: NA
D gene: NA
J gene: TRBJ1-1
CDR3 protein: CASRTYTEAFF

V gene: TRBV9
CDR3 length: 15
clone size: few
D gene: NA
J gene: TRBJ2-7
CDR3 protein: CASSHGQTGSYEQYF

V gene: TRBV27
CDR3 length: 12
clone size: few
D gene: NA
J gene: TRBJ2-1
CDR3 protein: CASKGGRHEQFF